This TCR beta chain was found in a study of blood T cell repertoires in COVID-19. Repertoires were generated with immunoSEQ multiplex PCR, while TCRdb's copy carries only in-frame clones and drops some. The sample records under 300,000 clones, approximately 90% being singletons. This receptor was taken from a man aged 40-49 years who had recovered from COVID-19. The sample was PBMCs or T cells enriched from blood (not recorded which).

The CDR3 DNA reads TGCGCCAGCAGCTTGGCCGGACAGGGGGCAGCTAATGAAAAACTGTTTTTT. It encodes CASSLAGQGAANEKLFF. V gene TRBV5-1 combines with J gene TRBJ1-4, with 11 positions matching TRBD1. This CDR3 is built from 17 residues. Trimming took 0 bases from V and 3 from J; bases not matched to a gene: 4. The V gene's germline CDR1 is SGHRS and CDR2 YFSETQ.